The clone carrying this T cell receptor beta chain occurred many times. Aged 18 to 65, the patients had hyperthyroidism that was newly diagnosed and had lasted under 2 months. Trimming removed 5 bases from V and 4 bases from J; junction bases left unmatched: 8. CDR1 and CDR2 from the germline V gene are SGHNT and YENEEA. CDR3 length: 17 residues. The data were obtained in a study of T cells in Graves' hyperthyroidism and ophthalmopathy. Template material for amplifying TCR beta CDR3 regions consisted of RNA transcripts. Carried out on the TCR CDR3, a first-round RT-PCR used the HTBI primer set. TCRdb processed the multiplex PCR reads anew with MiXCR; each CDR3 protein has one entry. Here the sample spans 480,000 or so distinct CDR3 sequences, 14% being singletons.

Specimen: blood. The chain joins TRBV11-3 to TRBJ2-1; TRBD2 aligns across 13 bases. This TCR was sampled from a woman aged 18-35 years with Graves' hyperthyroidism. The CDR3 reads CASSPSEGLAGYNEQFF. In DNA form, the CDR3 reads TGTGCCAGCAGCCCCAGTGAGGGACTAGCGGGATACAATGAGCAGTTCTTC.